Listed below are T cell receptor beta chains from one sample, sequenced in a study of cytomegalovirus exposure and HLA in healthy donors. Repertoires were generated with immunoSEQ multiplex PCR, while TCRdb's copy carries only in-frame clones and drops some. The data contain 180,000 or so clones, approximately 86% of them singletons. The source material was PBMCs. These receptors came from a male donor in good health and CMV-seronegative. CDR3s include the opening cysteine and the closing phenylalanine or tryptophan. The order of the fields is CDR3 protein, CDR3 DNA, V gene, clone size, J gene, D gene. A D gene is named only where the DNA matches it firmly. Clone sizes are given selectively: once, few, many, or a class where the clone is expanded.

CASSLGLPTVRLTGNTIYF TGTGCCAGCAGCTTAGGGCTCCCGACAGTCAGGTTAACTGGAAACACCATATATTTT TRBV7-2 NA TRBJ1-3 NA
CASSLGGLTSGGQEQYF TGTGCCAGCAGCTTAGGCGGACTGACTAGCGGGGGCCAGGAGCAGTACTTC TRBV7-6 NA TRBJ2-7 TRBD2
CASSPLPGLAGVNEQFF TGTGCCAGCAGCCCACTCCCGGGACTAGCGGGAGTTAATGAGCAGTTCTTC TRBV7-2 few TRBJ2-1 TRBD2
CASSLGTGTANTGELFF TGTGCCAGCAGCTTGGGCACAGGGACAGCGAACACCGGGGAGCTGTTTTTT TRBV5-6 NA TRBJ2-2 TRBD1
CASGTYRQETQYF TGTGCCAGCGGCACGTACCGTCAAGAGACCCAGTACTTC TRBV27 NA TRBJ2-5 NA
CASRGDRVVYEQYF TGTGCCAGCAGAGGGGACAGGGTGGTCTACGAGCAGTACTTC TRBV6-5 once TRBJ2-7 TRBD1
CASSLGTHTGNTIYF TGTGCCAGCAGCTTAGGGACACATACTGGAAACACCATATATTTT TRBV7-8 once TRBJ1-3 NA
CASSDQGRGSEKLFF TGTGCCAGCAGCGACCAGGGGCGAGGTAGTGAAAAACTGTTTTTT TRBV9 NA TRBJ1-4 NA
CASSESVAGVYEQYF TGCGCCAGCAGTGAGTCGGTAGCGGGAGTTTACGAGCAGTACTTC TRBV10-2 NA TRBJ2-7 TRBD2
CASTSPDRVKLFF TGTGCCAGCACCTCACCTGACAGGGTAAAACTGTTTTTT TRBV6-5 NA TRBJ1-4 TRBD1
CASSLAGTGVSGANVLTF TGTGCCAGCAGTTTAGCCGGGACAGGGGTATCCGGGGCCAACGTCCTGACTTTC TRBV28 few TRBJ2-6 TRBD1
CASRPGQINEKLFF TGCGCCAGCAGGCCGGGACAGATTAATGAAAAACTGTTTTTT TRBV5-1 NA TRBJ1-4 TRBD1
CASSPTGNSNQPQHF TGTGCCAGCAGTCCGACAGGGAATAGCAATCAGCCCCAGCATTTT TRBV6-5 few TRBJ1-5 TRBD1
CASSFHEEQGFEQYF TGTGCCAGCAGTTTCCACGAGGAACAGGGCTTCGAGCAGTACTTC TRBV6-6 NA TRBJ2-7 NA
CASSPRTVGGYTEAFF TGTGCCAGCAGCCCCCGGACAGTCGGTGGGTACACTGAAGCTTTCTTT TRBV5-4 NA TRBJ1-1 NA
CATSRDRGSYEQYF TGTGCCACCAGCAGAGATCGAGGCTCCTACGAGCAGTACTTC TRBV15 NA TRBJ2-7 NA
CAIRPGSSSYEQYF TGTGCCATCAGGCCCGGGTCAAGCTCCTACGAGCAGTACTTC TRBV10-3 NA TRBJ2-7 NA
CASSVDRGRNTIYF TGTGCCAGCAGCGTAGACAGGGGGAGAAACACCATATATTTT TRBV9 NA TRBJ1-3 TRBD1
CASSPEGLAGDEQYF TGTGCCAGCAGCCCAGAGGGACTAGCGGGGGACGAGCAGTACTTC TRBV13 once TRBJ2-7 TRBD2
CASSVGVVGQETQYF TGTGCCAGCAGTGTCGGGGTAGTGGGGCAAGAGACCCAGTACTTC TRBV6-1 few TRBJ2-5 NA
CASSSLSGGTTGELFF TGCGCCAGCAGCTCCCTGTCAGGGGGGACGACCGGGGAGCTGTTTTTT TRBV5-1 NA TRBJ2-2 NA
CASSVVGGRNTEAFF TGTGCCAGCAGCGTAGTGGGGGGACGGAACACTGAAGCTTTCTTT TRBV9 once TRBJ1-1 NA
CASSETPGGKDGEKLFF TGTGCCAGCAGCGAGACCCCCGGAGGGAAGGATGGTGAAAAACTGTTTTTT TRBV9 NA TRBJ1-4 NA
CASTGGGQFNEKLFF TGTGCCAGTACCGGGGGGGGACAGTTTAATGAAAAACTGTTTTTT TRBV19 NA TRBJ1-4 TRBD1
CASSQDAAGTEQYF TGTGCCAGCAGCCAAGACGCGGCGGGGACTGAGCAGTACTTC TRBV14 NA TRBJ2-7 NA
CASSSEVLGGGYGYTF TGCGCCAGCAGCTCTGAGGTTCTCGGCGGAGGATATGGCTACACCTTC TRBV5-1 NA TRBJ1-2 NA
CASSGTSGGAPFTDTQYF TGTGCCAGCAGCGGGACTAGCGGGGGGGCTCCTTTCACAGATACGCAGTATTTT TRBV9 NA TRBJ2-3 TRBD2
CASSWNRDSLTDTQYF TGCGCCAGCAGCTGGAACCGGGACTCCCTCACAGATACGCAGTATTTT TRBV5-1 NA TRBJ2-3 NA
CASSPRTVPYEQYF TGTGCCAGCAGCCCGAGGACAGTCCCATACGAGCAGTACTTC TRBV9 NA TRBJ2-7 NA
CSVTTGGFYEQYF TGCAGCGTCACGACAGGGGGCTTCTACGAGCAGTACTTC TRBV29-1 NA TRBJ2-7 TRBD1
CASSIRDRGAEAFF TGTGCCAGCAGCATCCGGGACAGGGGGGCTGAAGCTTTCTTT TRBV5-4 few TRBJ1-1 TRBD1
CASSILGQGYEQYF TGTGCCAGCAGCATCCTCGGGCAGGGCTACGAGCAGTACTTC TRBV7-9 NA TRBJ2-7 NA
CASSPGSGNQPQHF TGTGCCAGCAGCCCCGGGAGCGGCAATCAGCCCCAGCATTTT TRBV9 NA TRBJ1-5 NA
CASSLNVVEADNEQFF TGTGCCAGCAGCTTAAATGTGGTAGAAGCTGACAATGAGCAGTTCTTC TRBV7-8 NA TRBJ2-1 NA
CASSPWAGTTHNEQFF TGTGCCAGCAGCCCCTGGGCAGGGACTACCCACAATGAGCAGTTCTTC TRBV9 few TRBJ2-1 TRBD2
CASSLDRAGNTIYF TGTGCCAGCAGCTTGGACAGGGCTGGAAACACCATATATTTT TRBV2 NA TRBJ1-3 TRBD1
CASSSRQSMLAKNIQYF TGTGCCAGCAGTTCACGACAGAGCATGCTAGCCAAAAACATTCAGTACTTC TRBV27 NA TRBJ2-4 NA
CASSLIFGGGTDTQYF TGTGCCAGCAGCTTAATCTTCGGGGGAGGCACAGATACGCAGTATTTT TRBV7-3 NA TRBJ2-3 NA
CAISVSEGPSYEQYF TGTGCCATCAGTGTTTCCGAGGGTCCAAGCTACGAGCAGTACTTC TRBV10-3 NA TRBJ2-7 NA
CASSSVGGRGEQFF TGTGCCAGCAGCTCTGTAGGGGGTCGGGGAGAGCAGTTCTTC TRBV7-3 NA TRBJ2-1 NA
CASSLGGEETQYF TGTGCCAGCAGTTTAGGGGGGGAGGAGACCCAGTACTTC TRBV28 NA TRBJ2-5 TRBD2
CASTQGVSNEKLFF TGTGCCAGCACTCAGGGGGTTTCTAATGAAAAACTGTTTTTT TRBV7-2 NA TRBJ1-4 TRBD1
CASSPREGGGRSHEQYF TGTGCCAGCAGCCCGCGGGAGGGGGGCGGGAGAAGCCACGAGCAGTACTTC TRBV9 NA TRBJ2-7 TRBD2
CASSSSGVVRAGELFF TGCGCCAGCAGCTCTTCGGGAGTGGTAAGGGCCGGGGAGCTGTTTTTT TRBV5-1 NA TRBJ2-2 NA
CASRRPGSNYEQYF TGTGCCAGCAGAAGGCCGGGTTCGAACTACGAGCAGTACTTC TRBV6-5 NA TRBJ2-7 NA
CATSIGAGTSGRRQYF TGTGCCACCAGCATCGGGGCCGGGACTAGCGGGAGGCGCCAGTACTTC TRBV15 NA TRBJ2-5 TRBD2
CASHDRTSYNEQFF TGTGCCAGCCATGACCGGACTTCATACAATGAGCAGTTCTTC TRBV2 NA TRBJ2-1 NA
CASGSTTRGDYGYTF TGTGCTAGTGGTTCGACGACGAGAGGCGACTATGGCTACACCTTC TRBV12-5 NA TRBJ1-2 NA
CASTPEGGSYNQPQHF TGTGCCAGCACCCCAGAGGGGGGGTCCTACAATCAGCCCCAGCATTTT TRBV27 NA TRBJ1-5 NA
CASSLPTSSGEQFF TGTGCCAGCAGCTTGCCTACTAGCTCTGGTGAGCAGTTCTTC TRBV7-2 NA TRBJ2-1 NA
CASSLERWGGEYSPLHF TGCGCCAGCAGCTTGGAAAGGTGGGGAGGGGAGTATTCACCCCTCCACTTT TRBV5-1 NA TRBJ1-6 NA
CASSLGAANEKLFF TGCGCCAGCAGCTTGGGGGCCGCTAATGAAAAACTGTTTTTT TRBV5-1 NA TRBJ1-4 NA
CASSLFSGEQYF TGTGCCAGCAGCTTATTTTCGGGCGAGCAGTACTTC TRBV7-2 NA TRBJ2-7 NA
CAWRTDGYEQYF TGTGCCTGGAGGACAGACGGTTACGAGCAGTACTTC TRBV30 NA TRBJ2-7 NA
CASSFVQGGGELFF TGTGCCAGCAGCTTTGTACAGGGGGGCGGGGAGCTGTTTTTT TRBV7-3 NA TRBJ2-2 TRBD1
CASSHSGTGFTGYTF TGTGCCAGCAGCCACTCCGGGACAGGGTTTACTGGCTACACCTTC TRBV5-6 NA TRBJ1-2 TRBD1
CASSGAGVNGNTIYF TGCGCCAGCAGCGGAGCAGGGGTAAATGGAAACACCATATATTTT TRBV4-1 NA TRBJ1-3 NA
CASSLEAGAGSEAFF TGTGCCAGCAGCTTGGAGGCGGGGGCGGGTTCTGAAGCTTTCTTT TRBV5-4 NA TRBJ1-1 NA